These 4 T cell receptor beta chains originate from one sample sequenced in a study of glioma-infiltrating T cells after dendritic cell vaccination. The table came from immunoSEQ multiplex PCR; TCRdb's copy has only in-frame clones and leaves some out. The table has under 100,000 clones, around 90% seen once. The sample consisted of blood, taken before dendritic cell vaccination. The receptor source for this set is a human donor with glioblastoma.

The CDR3 is CASSYYPDQPQHF. Here the CDR3 DNA reads TGTGCCAGCAGTTATTACCCGGATCAGCCCCAGCATTTT. The V call is TRBV6-1, the J call TRBJ1-5; D is ambiguous. Germline V gives CDR1 MNHNS, CDR2 SASEGT. Trimming left V 5 bases short and J 5 bases short, with 10 bases between. This CDR3 has 13 residues.

The rearrangement links TRBV5-1 to TRBJ2-2, with D uncertain. Trimming took off 4 bases at V and 4 bases at J, with 5 bases between the two ends. Germline lookup yields CDR1 SGHRS and CDR2 YFSETQ. This CDR3 is 12 amino acids long. The CDR3 DNA is TGCGCCAGCAGCGAGCCCACCGGGGAGCTGTTTTTT. This codes for CASSEPTGELFF.

This clone came up once. Written as DNA, the CDR3 is TGTGCCAGCAGCTTAGACGGGCGGGGAAGGGCAGATACGCAGTATTTT. It translates to CASSLDGRGRADTQYF. The genes are TRBV7-9 and TRBJ2-3; D is possibly TRBD2 (6 bases). This CDR3 region has 16 residues. V was cut by 1 base and J by 4 bases, with 15 bases left in between. Per the germline V gene, CDR1 is SEHNR and CDR2 is FQNEAQ (reference sequence).

This clone was recorded once. The chain carries TRBV13 and TRBJ2-5, with 12 bases lining up with TRBD2. This CDR3 is built from 16 residues. The V gene's germline CDR1 is PRHDT and CDR2 FYEKMQ (reference sequence). The ends lost 9 bases at V and 4 bases at J; junction bases unmatched: 12. The chain's CDR3 is CASTRNQLAGGETQYF. The CDR3 DNA sequence: TGTGCCAGTACCCGCAATCAACTAGCGGGAGGAGAGACCCAGTACTTC.